Sequencing of this TCR beta chain was carried out in a study of healthy donors' naive CD4 and CD8 T cells. The wider study: All functional IMGT TCR alpha variants were covered by new primers. Study results and limitations: Positive CDR3 charge linked to CD4+ cells, negative to CD8+ cells. Homeostatic proliferation of naive T cells was not examined as a bias source.

Each TCR library used 500 ng of total RNA and a linear amplification protocol. TCRdb re-called the reads with MiXCR, one entry per CDR3 protein. The top ten clones hold about 2.1% of a sample with about 200,000 distinct CDR3 sequences, about 70% of them seen once. In the case of this clonotype: As yet, its antigen is unknown.

There are 14 residues in the CDR3. With V trimmed by 1 base and J by 3 bases, 1 base remained unmatched. Germline V CDR1 and CDR2: ENHRY, SYGVKD. The V gene is TRBV10-3, the J gene TRBJ2-5, with TRBD1 matching 8 bases. The source is a pool of human donors in good health; the sample pools cells from several healthy donors. Sequencing input: naive CD4+ and CD8+ T cells sorted from blood, pooled from several donors. CDR3 DNA: TGTGCCATCAGTGAGTGGACAGGGAAAGAGACCCAGTACTTC. Protein product: CAISEWTGKETQYF.